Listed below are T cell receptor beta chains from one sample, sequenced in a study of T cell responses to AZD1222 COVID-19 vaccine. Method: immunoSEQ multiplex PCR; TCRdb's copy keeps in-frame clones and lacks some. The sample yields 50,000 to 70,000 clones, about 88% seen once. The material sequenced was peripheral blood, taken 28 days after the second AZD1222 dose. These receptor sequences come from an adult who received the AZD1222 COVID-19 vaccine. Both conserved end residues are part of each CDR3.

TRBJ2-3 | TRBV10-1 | CASSEETGLDTQYF
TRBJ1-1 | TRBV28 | CASSRDRQNTEAFF
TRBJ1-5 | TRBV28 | CASSTGQGNQPQHF
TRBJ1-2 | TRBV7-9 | CAGTTGDAGNTF
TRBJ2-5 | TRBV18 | CASSPRTGGSEETQYF
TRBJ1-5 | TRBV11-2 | CASSSDRGRQPQHF
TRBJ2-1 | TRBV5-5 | CASSREQATSSYNEQFF
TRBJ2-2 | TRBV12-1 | CASSFARVANTGELFF
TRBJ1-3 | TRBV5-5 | CASSTPGSAGNTIYF
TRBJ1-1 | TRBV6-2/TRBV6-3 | CASSSSGDTEAFF
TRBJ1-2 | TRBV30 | CAWGQGGYGYTF
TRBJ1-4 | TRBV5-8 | CASSLQGIEKLFF
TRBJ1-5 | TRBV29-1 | CSVAGGTSNQPQHF
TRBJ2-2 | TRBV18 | CASSPLVVGELFF
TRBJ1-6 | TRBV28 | CASTPPTGGYYNSPLHF
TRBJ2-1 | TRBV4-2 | CASSLSGTGGYNEQFF
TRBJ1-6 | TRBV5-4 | CASSAGAYNSPLHF
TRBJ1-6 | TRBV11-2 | CASSLEGGRPVPSPLHF
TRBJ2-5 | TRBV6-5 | CASSPGQETQYF
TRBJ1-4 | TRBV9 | CASSRPGLTEGNEKLFF
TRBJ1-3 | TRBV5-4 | CASSPGQGLSSRNTIYF
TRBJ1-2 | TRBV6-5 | CASHFNRQGSAGYTF
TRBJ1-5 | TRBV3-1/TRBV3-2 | CASSQGQSQHF
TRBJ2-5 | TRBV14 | CASSFGLAGGRETQYF
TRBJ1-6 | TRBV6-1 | CASSEVTGGLLPLHF
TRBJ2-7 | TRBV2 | CASGRQSSYEQYF
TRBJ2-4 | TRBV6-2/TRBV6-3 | CASSYDIRDSSQNIQYF
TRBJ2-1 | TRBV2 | CASRTGEQFF
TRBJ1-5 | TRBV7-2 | CASSFTGTGPAQPQHF
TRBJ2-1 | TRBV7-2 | CASSLAGQNNNEQFF
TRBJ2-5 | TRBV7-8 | CASSFSPRETQYF
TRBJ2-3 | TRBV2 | CASSEGTATVYAETQYF
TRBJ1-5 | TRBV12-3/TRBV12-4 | CASSLGEGQPQHF